This entry lists 31 T cell receptor beta chains sequenced from one sample in a study of regulatory T cells in long-lasting Graves disease. Time point meaning: persistent/refractory GD, antithyroid drugs over 5 years with positive TRAb. Preparation of the TCR library used RNA extracted from PBMCs. Researchers made TCR beta libraries by using iRepertoire HTBI primers and running Arm-PCR on CDR3 regions. TCRdb called the multiplex PCR reads again in MiXCR, with one record for every CDR3 protein. The sample contains 300,000 to 500,000 distinct CDR3 sequences, less than 25% of which appear only once. This sample comprised peripheral blood mononuclear cells (PBMCs), obtained when the disease was refractory, from a patient treated with antithyroid drugs. These receptor sequences come from a female donor with Graves disease.

There are a few counts of this clonotype. V gene TRBV18 combines with J gene TRBJ2-7, with 11 bases fitting TRBD2. CDR3 length: 15 amino acids. Germline lookup yields CDR1 KGHSH and CDR2 LQKENI. Germline trimming cut 3 bases from V and 4 bases from J; bases unmatched to any gene: 5. This CDR3 is CASSPEGLAGYEQYF. Written as DNA, the CDR3 is TGTGCCAGCTCACCTGAAGGACTAGCGGGTTACGAGCAGTACTTC.

This chain links TRBV29-1 with TRBJ2-7, with 8 bases identical to TRBD1. CDR3 length: 12 residues. Germline loops: CDR1 SQVTM, CDR2 ANQGSEA. Losses at the gene ends were 6 bases for V and 0 bases for J; bases not matched to a gene: 1. CDR3 coding DNA: TGCAGCGTGGGACAGGACTCCTACGAGCAGTACTTC. Amino acid sequence: CSVGQDSYEQYF.

In the case of this clonotype: The junction departs from the called germline gene at one end, perhaps through a read error. The chain has TRBV29-1 and TRBJ2-3; no definite D call. This CDR3 has 14 amino acids. The germline CDR1 and CDR2 sequences are SQVTM and ANQGSEA. The CDR3 reads CSVQETPSTDTQYF. The DNA of the CDR3 is TGCAGCGTTCAAGAGACTCCATCCACAGATACGCAGTATTTT.

There are a few counts of this clonotype. The chain links TRBV7-2 to TRBJ2-7, with 9 bases lining up with TRBD1. This CDR3 region has 18 residues. V gave up 1 base and J gave up 0 bases; unmatched junction bases: 10. Germline V gene lookup returns CDR1 SGHTA and CDR2 FQGNSA. Written as DNA, the CDR3 is TGTGCCAGCAGCTTAGAGGCCACCGGGACAGGGAGCTCCTACGAGCAGTACTTC. It is translated as CASSLEATGTGSSYEQYF.

This clonotype was observed at least ten times. The chain carries TRBV5-1 and TRBJ1-2; D might be TRBD1 (6 bases). The CDR3 has 13 residues. V was clipped by 2 bases and J by 3 bases, with 8 bases between them. Germline values: CDR1 SGHRS, CDR2 YFSETQ. The CDR3: CASSLKGDYGYTF. In DNA form, the CDR3 reads TGCGCCAGCAGCTTAAAGGGGGACTATGGCTACACCTTC. Together with reference TRBV5-1 and TRBJ1-2, the CDR3 gives the full variable domain: KAGVTQTPRYLIKTRGQQVTLSCSPISGHRSVSWYQQTPGQGLQFLFEYFSETQRNKGNFPGRFSGRQFSNSRSEMNVSTLELGDSALYLCASSLKGDYGYTFGSGTRLTVV.

This clonotype occurred many times. The V call is TRBV6-2 or TRBV6-3, the J call TRBJ2-2, with D maybe TRBD1 (7 bases). V lost 2 bases to trimming and J lost 13 bases, with 14 bases between them. Germline CDR1 is MNHEY and CDR2 is SVGEGT. The CDR3 runs to 13 residues. Here the CDR3 reads CASSYRGTERLFF. The CDR3 DNA reads as TGTGCCAGCAGTTACCGGGGGACAGAGAGGCTGTTTTTT.

This clonotype occurred a few times. The chain has TRBV5-6 and TRBJ1-1; D call uncertain. Germline values: CDR1 SGHDT, CDR2 YYEEEE. CDR3 length: 15 residues. Trimming removed 0 bases at V and 6 bases at J, with 15 bases between. CDR3 sequence (DNA): TGTGCCAGCAGCTTGGCAGGCGGGGAGTGGGCTGAAGCTTTCTTT. Protein: CASSLAGGEWAEAFF. Full variable domain (missing parts from reference TRBV5-6 and TRBJ1-1): DAGVTQSPTHLIKTRGQQVTLRCSPKSGHDTVSWYQQALGQGPQFIFQYYEEEERQRGNFPDRFSGHQFPNYSSELNVNALLLGDSALYLCASSLAGGEWAEAFFGQGTRLTVV.

This clonotype was counted many times. The gene calls are TRBV14 and TRBJ1-2; D gene uncertain. Germline V gives CDR1 SGHDN, CDR2 FVKESK. Trimming left V 4 bases short and J 4 bases short, with 10 bases between. The length of the CDR3 is 13 residues. CDR3 DNA: TGTGCCAGCAGCCTAGGTCGCAGCTATGGCTACACCTTC. This encodes CASSLGRSYGYTF.

The sample holds a few counts of this clonotype. The chain recombines TRBV10-2 with TRBJ1-1, with D tentatively TRBD1 (6 bases). The CDR3 has 15 residues. Per germline, CDR1 WSHSY and CDR2 SAAADI. V lost 5 bases and J 2 bases, leaving 15 bases between the germline ends. CDR3 in DNA: TGCGCCAGCAGTTCCATAGGACAGACTAACACTGAAGCTTTCTTT. Its protein is CASSSIGQTNTEAFF.

This clonotype was found a few times. The gene calls are TRBV27 and TRBJ2-5; no firm D call. Trimming cost V 3 bases and J 5 bases, with 10 bases left between them. Germline CDR1 reads MNHEY; CDR2 reads SMNVEV (reference sequence). This CDR3 region has 13 residues. The DNA of the CDR3 is TGTGCCAGCAGTTTTAGCCTAGGCGAGACCCAGTACTTC. Residues: CASSFSLGETQYF.

The J gene is TRBJ1-5, the V gene TRBV30; a possible D gene is TRBD1 (6 bases). Germline values: CDR1 GTSNPN, CDR2 SVGIG (reference sequence). The CDR3 spans 13 residues. CDR3 sequence reads: CAFRQAGNQPQHF. The DNA for the CDR3 is TGTGCGTTTCGACAGGCTGGCAATCAGCCCCAGCATTTT. The whole variable domain, filled in from reference TRBV30 and TRBJ1-5, reads SQTIHQWPATLVQPVGSPLSLECTVEGTSNPNLYWYRQAAGRGLQLLFYSVGIGQISSEVPQNLSASRPQDRQFILSSKKLLLSDSGFYLCAFRQAGNQPQHFGDGTRLSIL.

Ten or more counts support this clonotype. V is TRBV7-9 and J is TRBJ1-2; D is perhaps TRBD1 (5 bases). CDR1 and CDR2 (germline): SEHNR, FQNEAQ (reference sequence). Trimming stripped 5 bases from V and 4 bases from J, with 17 bases between. The CDR3 is 15 residues long. CDR3 loop: CASSATRGTFYGYTF. CDR3 DNA: TGTGCCAGCAGCGCGACTCGGGGGACGTTCTATGGCTACACCTTC.

The chain has TRBV6-5 and TRBJ2-2; 12 bases are a match to TRBD1. Germline CDR1 is MNHEY and CDR2 is SVGAGI. Trimming took 0 bases from V and 0 from J; bases not matched to a gene: 2. The CDR3 runs 18 residues. CDR3 coding DNA: TGTGCCAGCAGTTACTCGGGACAGGGGGCGTCGAACACCGGGGAGCTGTTTTTT. Residues: CASSYSGQGASNTGELFF.

This clonotype has ten or more counts. The rearrangement joins TRBV27 to TRBJ1-4; D may be TRBD1 (6 bases). Germline-derived CDR1 and CDR2 are MNHEY and SMNVEV (reference sequence). V lost 2 bases and J 10 bases, leaving 11 bases between the germline ends. There are 13 residues in the CDR3. This CDR3 reads CASSLGQWGKLFF. Here the CDR3 DNA reads TGTGCCAGCAGTTTAGGACAGTGGGGAAAACTGTTTTTT.

Comments on this clonotype: A much larger clone lies one base from this, so it may be a read error. The chain employs TRBV12-3 or TRBV12-4 and TRBJ1-5; 8 bases line up with TRBD1. After removal of 5 bases from V and 4 bases from J, the junction contained 10 bases not matched to a gene. This CDR3 is built from 16 residues. Here the CDR3 reads CASSLDRGYINQPQHF. Written as DNA, the CDR3 is TGTGCCAGCAGTCTTGACAGGGGATATATTAATCAGCCCCAGCATTTT.

At least ten counts were recorded for this clonotype. The chain joins TRBV28 to TRBJ1-6; TRBD1 might be the D (5 bases). The CDR3 extends over 15 amino acids. Germline V gene lookup returns CDR1 MDHEN and CDR2 SYDVKM. V was shortened by 6 bases and J by 9 bases, with 18 bases between the two germline ends. As DNA, the CDR3 is TGTGCCAGCAGCTTCTTCGGAGGGGCGGTTTCACCCCTCCACTTT. Translation: CASSFFGGAVSPLHF. Full variable domain (outside the CDR3, taken from reference TRBV28 and TRBJ1-6): DVKVTQSSRYLVKRTGEKVFLECVQDMDHENMFWYRQDPGLGLRLIYFSYDVKMKEKGDIPEGYSVSREKKERFSLILESASTNQTSMYLCASSFFGGAVSPLHFGNGTRLTVT.

This clonotype was observed a few times. In nucleotides, the CDR3 is TGTGCCAGCAGTTCTTTAGCGGGATACACAGATACGCAGTATTTT. Its translation: CASSSLAGYTDTQYF. The genes are TRBV27 and TRBJ2-3, with 8 bases aligning to TRBD2. With V trimmed by 4 bases and J by 2 bases, 5 bases remained unmatched. Germline values: CDR1 MNHEY, CDR2 SMNVEV (reference sequence). This CDR3 has 15 amino acids.

The sample holds many counts of this clonotype. The rearrangement uses TRBV7-9 and TRBJ2-7, with TRBD1 matching 7 bases. Germline lookup yields CDR1 SEHNR and CDR2 FQNEAQ (reference sequence). The CDR3 runs to 15 residues. The V segment lost 5 bases and the J segment 3 bases; nucleotides outside the gene matches: 10. The CDR3 is CASSPLRQGLYEQYF. CDR3 nucleotides: TGTGCCAGCAGCCCCCTCCGACAGGGTCTCTACGAGCAGTACTTC.

This clonotype was seen at least ten times. The rearrangement joins TRBV10-1 to TRBJ2-7; D gene uncertain. Germline values: CDR1 WNHNN, CDR2 SYGVQD (reference sequence). The CDR3 runs 13 residues. Trimming cost V 2 bases and J 6 bases, with 11 bases left between them. DNA of the CDR3: TGCGCCAGCAGTGAGGTCGGTACCGGCGAGCAGTACTTC. Translated, it gives CASSEVGTGEQYF.

As for this clonotype: A much larger clone differs from this one at a single base, so this may be a read error. This chain connects TRBV2 to TRBJ2-7; 9 bases align to TRBD1. This CDR3 spans 13 amino acids. Germline V gene sequence: CDR1 SNHLY, CDR2 FYNNEI. The CDR3: CVSRGTGSYEQYF. The DNA for the CDR3 is TGTGTCAGCAGGGGGACAGGGTCCTACGAGCAGTACTTC. Supplemented by reference TRBV2 and TRBJ2-7, the full variable domain reads EPEVTQTPSHQVTQMGQEVILRCVPISNHLYFYWYRQILGQKVEFLVSFYNNEISEKSEIFDDQFSVERPDGSNFTLKIRSTKLEDSAMYFCVSRGTGSYEQYFGPGTRLTVT.

The chain is built from TRBV6-2 or TRBV6-3 and TRBJ2-7; TRBD1 matches at 7 bases. The CDR3 consists of 14 residues. The V gene's germline CDR1 is MNHEY and CDR2 SVGEGT. The V segment lost 5 bases and the J segment 3 bases; nucleotides outside the gene matches: 7. In DNA form, the CDR3 reads TGTGCCAGCAGTCGCGCCGGGACAGTCTACGAGCAGTACTTC. Translation gives CASSRAGTVYEQYF.

This clonotype was detected many times. The chain has TRBV28 and TRBJ2-5; TRBD2 aligns across 10 bases. The CDR3 spans 19 residues. The V gene end was trimmed by 5 bases and the J gene end by 3 bases; junction bases not matched to a gene: 18. Germline CDR1 reads MDHEN; CDR2 reads SYDVKM. In nucleotides, the CDR3 is TGTGCCAGCAGTCTTGGGGACCCCGGACAGCGGGAGGGAGAAGAGACCCAGTACTTC. It translates to CASSLGDPGQREGEETQYF.

CDR3 DNA: TGTGCCAGCAGTCGCCGGGACAGGGCTTCACCCCTCCACTTT. As protein: CASSRRDRASPLHF. The chain joins TRBV3-1 to TRBJ1-6; TRBD1 agrees at 9 bases. The V segment lost 6 bases and the J segment 9 bases; nucleotides outside the gene matches: 6. This CDR3 is 14 amino acids long. Germline loops: CDR1 LGHDT, CDR2 YNNKEL (reference sequence).

This clonotype was counted only a few times. The chain is built from TRBV9 and TRBJ2-5, with 7 positions matching TRBD2. The CDR3 runs 16 residues. V gave up 3 bases and J gave up 5 bases; unmatched junction bases: 13. Per the germline V gene, CDR1 is SGDLS and CDR2 is YYNGEE. The CDR3 DNA sequence: TGTGCCAGCAGCGCAGGTGCGGGGGTGATTCGGGAGACCCAGTACTTC. This codes for CASSAGAGVIRETQYF.

There are many counts of this clonotype. V usage is TRBV2 and J usage is TRBJ2-4; 10 bases agree with TRBD2. V gave up 4 bases and J gave up 5 bases; unmatched junction bases: 2. Germline lookup yields CDR1 SNHLY and CDR2 FYNNEI. The CDR3 consists of 14 residues. The CDR3 protein is CASSAGLAENIQYF. CDR3 nucleotide sequence: TGTGCCAGCAGTGCCGGACTAGCGGAAAACATTCAGTACTTC.

Points on this clonotype: This sequence may be a read error, since a much larger clone differs from it by one base. The V and J genes are TRBV27 and TRBJ2-7, with TRBD2 matching 7 bases. Germline V gives CDR1 MNHEY, CDR2 SMNVEV (reference sequence). Trimming removed 10 bases from V and 5 bases from J; junction bases left unmatched: 11. CDR3 length: 13 residues. CDR3 nucleotide sequence: TGTGCCACCAGGACTCGCGGGAGCCACGAGCAGTACTTC. This gives the protein CATRTRGSHEQYF.

This clonotype has only a few counts. The chain uses TRBV6-1 and TRBJ2-7, with TRBD1 as a possible D gene (6 bases). Germline lookup yields CDR1 MNHNS and CDR2 SASEGT. The CDR3 totals 14 residues. Trimming removed 6 bases from V and 3 bases from J, with 15 bases in between. The chain's CDR3 is CASSPMTGYYEQYF. DNA for the CDR3: TGTGCCAGCAGCCCGATGACAGGCTACTACGAGCAGTACTTC.

The chain joins TRBV12-3 or TRBV12-4 to TRBJ1-3; D is unclear. The CDR3 has 15 residues. Trimming took off 7 bases at V and 3 bases at J, with 16 bases between the two ends. The CDR3 nucleotides are TGTGCCAGCATCCTGGACCGATCCTTTGGAAACACCATATATTTT. This translates into CASILDRSFGNTIYF.

Many counts were recorded for this clonotype. The rearrangement links TRBV12-3 or TRBV12-4 to TRBJ1-1; 7 bases agree with TRBD1. The CDR3 loop spans 15 amino acids. V lost 1 base to trimming and J lost 5 bases; unmatched junction nucleotides: 7. CDR3 sequence (DNA): TGTGCCAGCAGTTTAGATCTCACACAGGGGACTGAAGCTTTCTTT. It codes for CASSLDLTQGTEAFF.

This clonotype was observed many times. This sequence joins TRBV2 and TRBJ1-1, with D tentatively TRBD1 (6 bases). Per the germline V gene, CDR1 is SNHLY and CDR2 is FYNNEI. With 0 bases removed from V and 3 bases from J, the gap between germline ends came to 17 bases. CDR3 length: 17 residues. CDR3 in DNA: TGTGCCAGCAGTGAAGCTACAGGGTATCGGGACTACACTGAAGCTTTCTTT. This sequence encodes CASSEATGYRDYTEAFF.

This clonotype has ten or more counts. This sequence joins TRBV13 and TRBJ2-4; a weak D match, TRBD1 (5 bases). The CDR3 is made up of 14 amino acids. Germline lookup yields CDR1 PRHDT and CDR2 FYEKMQ (reference sequence). The germline V and J ends were trimmed by 5 bases and 4 bases, with 12 bases remaining between them. CDR3 residues: CASSQIDRKNIQYF. The DNA of the CDR3 is TGTGCCAGCAGCCAAATCGACAGAAAAAACATTCAGTACTTC.